These T cell receptor beta chains were read from a single sample in a study of vaccination and CD4 T cells after COVID-19. What these receptors recognize is not known. TCRdb ran MiXCR on the PCR reads and lists one entry per CDR3 protein. The sample yields about 12,000 distinct CDR3 sequences, roughly 61% seen once. The sequenced sample consisted of CD4+ T cells from blood, cultured in vitro. The receptors shown here come from a human donor who had recovered from COVID-19. Both conserved end residues are part of each CDR3. A D gene is named only where the DNA matches it firmly. Only part of the rows carry a size: once, few, many, or a class if the clone is expanded.

TRBJ1-5	15	few	TRBV4-1	-	TGCGCCAGCAGCCAAGGGGTAGGACGCAATCAGCCCCAGCATTTT	CASSQGVGRNQPQHF
TRBJ1-1	13	-	TRBV12-3/TRBV12-4	TRBD1	TGTGCCAGCAGTCACGGACAGGGATTGGCAGCTTTCTTT	CASSHGQGLAAFF
TRBJ1-6	13	few	TRBV27	-	TGTGCCAGCAGTTTACTGCTTAATTCACCCCTCCACTTT	CASSLLLNSPLHF
TRBJ2-2	16	few	TRBV7-2	-	TGTGCCAGCAGCTTAATGGGGTGGCCTAACACCGGGGAGCTGTTTTTT	CASSLMGWPNTGELFF
TRBJ1-6	14	-	TRBV20-1	-	TGCAGTGCTAGAGTGAGAGTAATTAATTCACCCCTCCACTTT	CSARVRVINSPLHF
TRBJ2-5	17	-	TRBV15	-	TGTGCCACCAGCAGAGATCTGGGGCAGGGTGGTGGAGAGACCCAGTACTTC	CATSRDLGQGGGETQYF
TRBJ1-2	14	few	TRBV7-2	TRBD1	TGTGCCAGCAGCTCGCGGACAGGGGATTATGGCTACACCTTC	CASSSRTGDYGYTF
TRBJ2-3	14	-	TRBV27	-	TGTGCCAGCAGTTTAAGTCGGGTCGCAGATACGCAGTATTTT	CASSLSRVADTQYF
TRBJ2-5	13	-	TRBV20-1	-	TGCAGTGCTAGAAGACATCAACTCGGGACCCAGTACTTC	CSARRHQLGTQYF
TRBJ1-5	13	-	TRBV29-1	-	TGCAGCGCTCGAACTCATAGCAATCAGCCCCAGCATTTT	CSARTHSNQPQHF
TRBJ2-7	15	few	TRBV9	TRBD1	TGTGCCAGCAGCGTGGGGGACAGGGGAACTTACGAGCAGTACTTC	CASSVGDRGTYEQYF
TRBJ2-5	15	-	TRBV20-1	TRBD1	TGCAGTGCTAGAGTACCGACAGGGCGGCGGGAGACCCAGTACTTC	CSARVPTGRRETQYF
TRBJ1-2	15	-	TRBV18	TRBD1	TGTGCCAGCTCACCACAGGGGACAGAGGCCTATGGCTACACCTTC	CASSPQGTEAYGYTF
TRBJ2-7	16	-	TRBV4-1	TRBD2	TGCGCCAGCAGCCAAGAGGGCGGGAGGGCCCTTCGCGAGCAGTACTTC	CASSQEGGRALREQYF
TRBJ2-2	15	-	TRBV2	TRBD2	TGTGCCAGCAGTGAGTCTAGCGGTTACACCGGGGAGCTGTTTTTT	CASSESSGYTGELFF
TRBJ1-2	16	-	TRBV24-1	TRBD1	TGTGCCACCAGTGATTTGTTGCCGGGACAGGGGTTTCGCTACACCTTC	CATSDLLPGQGFRYTF
TRBJ1-1	12	-	TRBV20-1	-	TGCAGTGAAAGGTCCCCGAACACTGAAGCTTTCTTT	CSERSPNTEAFF
TRBJ2-1	15	-	TRBV5-8	-	TGTGCCAGCAGCTTAACAGGAGCAGCTTACAATGAGCAGTTCTTC	CASSLTGAAYNEQFF
TRBJ2-1	15	-	TRBV11-3	TRBD2	TGTGCCAGCAGCGCAGGACTAGGAGTTTACAATGAGCAGTTCTTC	CASSAGLGVYNEQFF
TRBJ2-3	16	few	TRBV20-1	TRBD2	TGCAGTGCTAGGAGTACCCGGGAGGGGGGCACAGATACGCAGTATTTT	CSARSTREGGTDTQYF
TRBJ1-4	15	-	TRBV21-1	-	TGTGCCAGCAGCAAATCGACGGAAACTAATGAAAAACTGTTTTTT	CASSKSTETNEKLFF
TRBJ2-5	14	-	TRBV6-1	-	TGTGCCAGCAGTGAAGTGGCGTTACAAGAGACCCAGTACTTC	CASSEVALQETQYF
TRBJ1-1	16	few	TRBV20-1	TRBD1	TGCAGTGCTAGAACTGGACAGGGCGTTCACGGCACTGAAGCTTTCTTT	CSARTGQGVHGTEAFF
TRBJ1-2	12	-	TRBV10-3	-	TGTGCCATCAGCACAGGGCTCTATGGCTACACCTTC	CAISTGLYGYTF
TRBJ2-5	16	-	TRBV2	-	TGTGCCAGCAGTGCCCTAGGGGGGCTTGTTAAAGAGACCCAGTACTTC	CASSALGGLVKETQYF
TRBJ1-6	16	-	TRBV20-1	-	TGCAGTGCTAGGGAACCAGGGTCCTACTATAATTCACCCCTCCACTTT	CSAREPGSYYNSPLHF
TRBJ2-2	15	-	TRBV20-1	-	TGCAGTGCTAGGAGAGCCAGGGCCGGGACCGGGGAGCTGTTTTTT	CSARRARAGTGELFF
TRBJ2-2	15	-	TRBV20-1	TRBD2	TGCAGTGTTTCTCCCGGGACTAGCGGCACCGGGGAGCTGTTTTTT	CSVSPGTSGTGELFF
TRBJ1-5	13	once	TRBV20-1	-	TGCAGTGCAAAACCAGGGAACGATCAGCCCCAGCATTTT	CSAKPGNDQPQHF
TRBJ2-7	14	-	TRBV12-3/TRBV12-4	-	TGTGCCAGCAGTTTAGCGGGAGTCCCCTACGAGCAGTACTTC	CASSLAGVPYEQYF